The clone carrying this T cell receptor beta chain was detected a few times. Its antigen is unidentified. The method was immunoSEQ multiplex PCR; TCRdb's version includes in-frame clones alone and lacks a portion of them. This sample carries under 2,000 clones, 20% to 25% of them seen once, and the ten largest clones take 12%. The data originate from a study of T cells in localized non-small cell lung cancer. Findings and limits, study-wide: Longer overall survival accompanied higher blood T cell density. When the top 100 tumor clones were examined, a median approximately 60 of them also appeared in the adjacent lung, which was paired and uninvolved. The highest T cell clonality was in uninvolved adjacent lung, above tumor.

CDR3 length: 18 residues. Trimming took off 5 bases at V and 0 bases at J, with 21 bases between the two ends. CDR1 and CDR2 (germline): SGDLS, YYNGEE. The receptor was isolated from a woman aged 40 to 75 with stage III squamous cell lung carcinoma. Source: normal lung tissue next to the tumor, taken before any cancer treatment. The chain joins TRBV9 to TRBJ2-1; tentatively, D is TRBD2 (5 bases). The chain's CDR3 is CASSETGVGLGSYNEQFF. DNA of the CDR3: TGTGCCAGCAGTGAAACCGGGGTTGGATTGGGCTCCTACAATGAGCAGTTCTTC.